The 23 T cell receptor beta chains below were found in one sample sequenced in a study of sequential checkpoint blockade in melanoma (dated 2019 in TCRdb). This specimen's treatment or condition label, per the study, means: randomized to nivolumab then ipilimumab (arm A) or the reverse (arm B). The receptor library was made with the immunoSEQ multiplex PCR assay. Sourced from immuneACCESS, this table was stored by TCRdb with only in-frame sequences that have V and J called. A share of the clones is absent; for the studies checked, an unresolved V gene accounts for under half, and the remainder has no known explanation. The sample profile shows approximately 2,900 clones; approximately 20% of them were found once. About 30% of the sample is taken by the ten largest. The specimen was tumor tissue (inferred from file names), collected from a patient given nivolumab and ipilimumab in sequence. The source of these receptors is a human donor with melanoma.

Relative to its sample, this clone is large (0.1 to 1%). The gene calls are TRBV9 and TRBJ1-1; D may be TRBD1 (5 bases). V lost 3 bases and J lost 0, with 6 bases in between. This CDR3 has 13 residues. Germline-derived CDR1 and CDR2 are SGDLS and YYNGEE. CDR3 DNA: TGTGCCAGCAGCGGGGGCCTGAACACTGAAGCTTTCTTT. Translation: CASSGGLNTEAFF.

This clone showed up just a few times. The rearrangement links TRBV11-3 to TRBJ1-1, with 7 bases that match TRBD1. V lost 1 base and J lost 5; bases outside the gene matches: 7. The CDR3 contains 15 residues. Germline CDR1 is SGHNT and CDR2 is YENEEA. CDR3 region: CASSLVAQGSTEAFF. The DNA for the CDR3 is TGTGCCAGCAGCTTAGTTGCACAGGGGAGTACTGAAGCTTTCTTT. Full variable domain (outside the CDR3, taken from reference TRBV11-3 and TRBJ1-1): EAGVVQSPRYKIIEKKQPVAFWCNPISGHNTLYWYLQNLGQGPELLIRYENEEAVDDSQLPKDRFSAERLKGVDSTLKIQPAELGDSAVYLCASSLVAQGSTEAFFGQGTRLTVV.

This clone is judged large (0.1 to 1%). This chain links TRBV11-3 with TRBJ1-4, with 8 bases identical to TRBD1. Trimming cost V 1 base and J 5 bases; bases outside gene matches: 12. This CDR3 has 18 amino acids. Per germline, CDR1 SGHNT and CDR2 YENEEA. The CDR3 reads CASSLGRVGRGQNEKLFF. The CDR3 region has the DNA TGTGCCAGCAGCTTAGGGAGGGTTGGCAGGGGGCAAAATGAAAAACTGTTTTTT.

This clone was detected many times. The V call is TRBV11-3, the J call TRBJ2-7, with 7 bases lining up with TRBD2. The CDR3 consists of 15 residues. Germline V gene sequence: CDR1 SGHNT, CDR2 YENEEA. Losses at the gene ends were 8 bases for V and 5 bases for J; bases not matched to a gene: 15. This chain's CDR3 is CASFLVGGEINEQYF. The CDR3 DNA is TGTGCCAGCTTCCTCGTGGGGGGGGAGATAAACGAGCAGTACTTC.

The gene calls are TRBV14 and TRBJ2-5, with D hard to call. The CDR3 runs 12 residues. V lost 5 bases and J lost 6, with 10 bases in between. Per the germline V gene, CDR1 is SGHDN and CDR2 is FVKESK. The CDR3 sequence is CASSIPDQTQYF. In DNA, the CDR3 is TGTGCCAGCAGCATCCCTGACCAGACCCAGTACTTC.

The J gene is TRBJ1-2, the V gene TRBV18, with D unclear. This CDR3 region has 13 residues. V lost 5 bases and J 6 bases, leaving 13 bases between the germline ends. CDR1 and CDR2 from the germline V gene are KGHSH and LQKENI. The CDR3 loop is CASSFGSRDGYTF. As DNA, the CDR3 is TGTGCCAGCTCATTCGGCAGTCGAGATGGCTACACCTTC.

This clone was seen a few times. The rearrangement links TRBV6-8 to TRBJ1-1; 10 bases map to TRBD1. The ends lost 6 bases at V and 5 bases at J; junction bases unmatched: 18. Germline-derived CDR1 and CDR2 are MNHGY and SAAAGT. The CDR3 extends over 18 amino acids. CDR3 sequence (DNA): TGTGCCAGCAGCGAGAGACAGGGGGCCCGCCTCGGCGGTACTGAAGCTTTCTTT. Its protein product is CASSERQGARLGGTEAFF.

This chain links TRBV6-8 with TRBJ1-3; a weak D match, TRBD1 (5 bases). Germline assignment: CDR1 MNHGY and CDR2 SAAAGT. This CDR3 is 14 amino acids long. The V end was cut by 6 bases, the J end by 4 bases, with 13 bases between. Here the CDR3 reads CASSRERAGNTIYF. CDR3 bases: TGTGCCAGCAGCAGGGAAAGGGCCGGAAACACCATATATTTT.

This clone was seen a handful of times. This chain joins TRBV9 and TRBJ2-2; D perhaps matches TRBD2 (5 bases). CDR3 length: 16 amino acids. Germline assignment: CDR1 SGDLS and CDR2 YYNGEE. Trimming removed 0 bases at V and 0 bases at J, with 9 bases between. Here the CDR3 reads CASSVDGGSNTGELFF. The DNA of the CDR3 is TGTGCCAGCAGCGTAGACGGCGGGTCGAACACCGGGGAGCTGTTTTTT.

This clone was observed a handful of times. The CDR3 region is CASSNISGANVLTF. The CDR3 bases are TGTGCCAGCAGCAACATCTCTGGGGCCAACGTCCTGACTTTC. This chain joins TRBV6-8 and TRBJ2-6, with no clear D. Trimming stripped 6 bases from V and 0 bases from J, with 6 bases between. The CDR3 covers 14 residues. Germline values: CDR1 MNHGY, CDR2 SAAAGT.

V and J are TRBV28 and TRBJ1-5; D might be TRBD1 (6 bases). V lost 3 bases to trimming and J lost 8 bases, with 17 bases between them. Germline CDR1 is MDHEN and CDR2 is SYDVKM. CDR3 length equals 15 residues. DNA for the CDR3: TGTGCCAGCAGTTTCAGCCGCGACAGGCTGAAGCCCCAGCATTTT. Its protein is CASSFSRDRLKPQHF. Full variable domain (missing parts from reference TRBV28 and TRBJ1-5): DVKVTQSSRYLVKRTGEKVFLECVQDMDHENMFWYRQDPGLGLRLIYFSYDVKMKEKGDIPEGYSVSREKKERFSLILESASTNQTSMYLCASSFSRDRLKPQHFGDGTRLSIL.

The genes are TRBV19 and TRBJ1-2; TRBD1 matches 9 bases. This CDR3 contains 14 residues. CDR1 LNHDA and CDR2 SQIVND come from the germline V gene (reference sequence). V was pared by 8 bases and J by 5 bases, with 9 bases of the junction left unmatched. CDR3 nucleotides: TGTGCCAGTGCCTCGGGACAGGGAAGGTATGGCTACACCTTC. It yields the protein CASASGQGRYGYTF.

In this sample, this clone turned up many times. The CDR3 bases are TGTGCCAGCAGCTTAGAATCTCGAACCCCCCTAGAGACCCAGTACTTC. Its translation: CASSLESRTPLETQYF. V and J are TRBV11-3 and TRBJ2-5; D gene unclear. Looked up from germline, CDR1 is SGHNT and CDR2 is YENEEA. This CDR3 is 16 amino acids long. V shed 0 bases and J shed 4 bases, with 15 bases lying between them.

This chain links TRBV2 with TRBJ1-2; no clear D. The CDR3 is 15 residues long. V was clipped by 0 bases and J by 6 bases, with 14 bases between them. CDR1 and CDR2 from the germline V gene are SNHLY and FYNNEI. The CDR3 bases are TGTGCCAGCAGTGAAGCGAGTATCTTCGGGGATGGCTACACCTTC. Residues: CASSEASIFGDGYTF.

The CDR3 sequence: CASSLMTTGPTGTDTQYF. CDR3 in DNA: TGTGCCAGCTCACTTATGACAACAGGCCCCACTGGCACAGATACGCAGTATTTT. The chain is built from TRBV18 and TRBJ2-3; weak D call: TRBD1 (5 bases). Trimming stripped 4 bases from V and 1 base from J, with 21 bases between. Germline CDR1 reads KGHSH; CDR2 reads LQKENI. The CDR3 covers 18 residues.

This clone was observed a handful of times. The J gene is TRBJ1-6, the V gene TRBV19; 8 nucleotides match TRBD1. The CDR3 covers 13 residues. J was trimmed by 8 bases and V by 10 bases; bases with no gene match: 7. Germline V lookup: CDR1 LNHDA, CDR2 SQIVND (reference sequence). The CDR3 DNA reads TGTGCCACCGGGACAGGATGGGATTCACCCCTCCACTTT. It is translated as CATGTGWDSPLHF.

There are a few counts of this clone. CDR3: CASSALGVAGAKETQYF. CDR3 bases: TGTGCCAGCAGCGCGTTGGGGGTAGCGGGGGCAAAAGAGACCCAGTACTTC. The gene calls are TRBV11-3 and TRBJ2-5, with 9 bases lining up with TRBD2. Germline V CDR1 and CDR2: SGHNT, YENEEA. The junction had 13 bases not matched to a gene; V was cut back by 5 bases and J by 3 bases. There are 17 residues in the CDR3.

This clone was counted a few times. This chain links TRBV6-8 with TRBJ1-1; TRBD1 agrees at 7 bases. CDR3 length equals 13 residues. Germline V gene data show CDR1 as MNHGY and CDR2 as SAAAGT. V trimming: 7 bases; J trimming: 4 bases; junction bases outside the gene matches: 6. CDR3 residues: CASKRGQGTEAFF. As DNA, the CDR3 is TGTGCCAGCAAGAGGGGGCAGGGCACTGAAGCTTTCTTT.

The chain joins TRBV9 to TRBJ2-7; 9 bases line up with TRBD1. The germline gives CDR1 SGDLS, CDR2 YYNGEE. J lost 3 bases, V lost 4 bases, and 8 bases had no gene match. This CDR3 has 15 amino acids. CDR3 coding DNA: TGTGCCAGCAGCCCCAGGACAGGGGACCTCTACGAGCAGTACTTC. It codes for CASSPRTGDLYEQYF.

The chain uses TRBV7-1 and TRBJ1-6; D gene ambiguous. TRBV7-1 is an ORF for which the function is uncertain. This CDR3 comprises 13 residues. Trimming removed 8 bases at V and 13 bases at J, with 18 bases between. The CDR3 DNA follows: TGTGCCAGCGCCACCTTTAACCGGTCCCCCCTCCACTTT. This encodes CASATFNRSPLHF.

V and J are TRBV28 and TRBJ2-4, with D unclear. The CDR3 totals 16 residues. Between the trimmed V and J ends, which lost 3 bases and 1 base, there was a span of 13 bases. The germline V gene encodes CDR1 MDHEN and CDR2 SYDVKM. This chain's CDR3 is CASSLPTLTAKNIQYF. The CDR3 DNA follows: TGTGCCAGCAGTTTGCCGACCCTGACGGCCAAAAACATTCAGTACTTC.

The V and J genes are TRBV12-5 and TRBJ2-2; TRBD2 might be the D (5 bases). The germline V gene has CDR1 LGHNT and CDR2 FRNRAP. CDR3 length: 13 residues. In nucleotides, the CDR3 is TGTGCCAGCTCGGAGGTGGTCACCGGGGAGCTGTTTTTT. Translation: CASSEVVTGELFF. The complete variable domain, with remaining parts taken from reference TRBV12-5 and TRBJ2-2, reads DARVTQTPRHKVTEMGQEVTMRCQPILGHNTVFWYRQTMMQGLELLAYFRNRAPLDDSGMPKDRFSAEMPDATLATLKIQPSEPRDSAVYFCASSEVVTGELFFGEGSRLTVL.

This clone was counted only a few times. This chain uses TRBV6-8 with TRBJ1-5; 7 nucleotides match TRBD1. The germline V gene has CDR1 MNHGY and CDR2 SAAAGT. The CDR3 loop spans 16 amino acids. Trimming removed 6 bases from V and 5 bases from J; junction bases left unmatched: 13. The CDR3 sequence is CASRRPGQTPYQPQHF. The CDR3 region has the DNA TGTGCCAGCAGGAGACCGGGACAGACCCCATATCAGCCCCAGCATTTT.